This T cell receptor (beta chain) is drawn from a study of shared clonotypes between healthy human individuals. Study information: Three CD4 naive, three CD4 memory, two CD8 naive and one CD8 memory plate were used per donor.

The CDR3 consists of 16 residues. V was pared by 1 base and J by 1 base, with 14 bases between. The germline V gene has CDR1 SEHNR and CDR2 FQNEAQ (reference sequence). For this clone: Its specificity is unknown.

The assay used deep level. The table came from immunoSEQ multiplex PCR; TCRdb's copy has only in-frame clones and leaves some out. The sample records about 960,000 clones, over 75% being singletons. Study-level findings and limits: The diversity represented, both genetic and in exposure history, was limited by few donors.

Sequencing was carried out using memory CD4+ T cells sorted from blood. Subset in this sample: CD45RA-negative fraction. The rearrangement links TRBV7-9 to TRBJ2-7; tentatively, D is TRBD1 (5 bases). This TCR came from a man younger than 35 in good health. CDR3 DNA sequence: TGTGCCAGCAGCTTAGAGGGTGGGGCACGATCCTACGAGCAGTACTTC. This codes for CASSLEGGARSYEQYF.